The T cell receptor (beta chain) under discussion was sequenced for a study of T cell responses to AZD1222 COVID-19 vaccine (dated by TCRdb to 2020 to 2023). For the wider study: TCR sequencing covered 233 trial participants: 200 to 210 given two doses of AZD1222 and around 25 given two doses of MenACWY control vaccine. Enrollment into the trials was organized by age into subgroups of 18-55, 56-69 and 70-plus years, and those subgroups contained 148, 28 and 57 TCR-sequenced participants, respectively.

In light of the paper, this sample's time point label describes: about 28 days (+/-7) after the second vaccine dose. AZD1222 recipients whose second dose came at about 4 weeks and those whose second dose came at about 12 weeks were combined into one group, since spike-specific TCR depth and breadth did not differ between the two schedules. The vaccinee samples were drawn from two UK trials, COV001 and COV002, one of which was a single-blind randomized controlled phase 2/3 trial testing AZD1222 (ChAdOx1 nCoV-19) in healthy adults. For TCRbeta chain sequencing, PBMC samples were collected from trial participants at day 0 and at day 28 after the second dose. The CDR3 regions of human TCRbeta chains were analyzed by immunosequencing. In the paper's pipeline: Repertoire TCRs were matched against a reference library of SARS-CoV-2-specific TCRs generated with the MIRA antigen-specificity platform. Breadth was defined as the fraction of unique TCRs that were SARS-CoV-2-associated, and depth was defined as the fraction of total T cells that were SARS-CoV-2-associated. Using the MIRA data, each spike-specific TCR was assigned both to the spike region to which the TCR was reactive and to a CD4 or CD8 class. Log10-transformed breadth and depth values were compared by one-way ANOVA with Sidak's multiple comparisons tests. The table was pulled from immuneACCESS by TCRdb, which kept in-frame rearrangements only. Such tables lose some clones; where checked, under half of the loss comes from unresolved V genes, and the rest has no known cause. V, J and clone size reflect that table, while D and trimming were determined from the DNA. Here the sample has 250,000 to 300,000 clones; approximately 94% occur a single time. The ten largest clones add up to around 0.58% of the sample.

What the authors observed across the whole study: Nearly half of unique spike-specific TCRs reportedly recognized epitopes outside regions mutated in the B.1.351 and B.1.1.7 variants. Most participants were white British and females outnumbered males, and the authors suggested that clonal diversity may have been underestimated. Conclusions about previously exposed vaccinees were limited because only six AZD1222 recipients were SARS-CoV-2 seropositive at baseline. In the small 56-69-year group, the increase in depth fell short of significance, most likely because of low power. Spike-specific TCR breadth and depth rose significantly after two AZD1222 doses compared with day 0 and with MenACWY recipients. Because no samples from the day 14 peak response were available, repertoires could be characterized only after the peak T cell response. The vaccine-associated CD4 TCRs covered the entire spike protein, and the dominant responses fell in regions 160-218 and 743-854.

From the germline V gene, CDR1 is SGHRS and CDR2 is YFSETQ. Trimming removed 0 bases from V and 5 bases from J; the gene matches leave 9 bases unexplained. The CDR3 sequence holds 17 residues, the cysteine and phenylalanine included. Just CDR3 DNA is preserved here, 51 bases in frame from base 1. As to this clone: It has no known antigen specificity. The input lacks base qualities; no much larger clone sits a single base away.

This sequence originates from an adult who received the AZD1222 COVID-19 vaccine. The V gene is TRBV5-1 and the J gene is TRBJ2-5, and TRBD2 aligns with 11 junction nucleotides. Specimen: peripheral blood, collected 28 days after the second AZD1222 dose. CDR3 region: CASSLEFGLAGGETQYF. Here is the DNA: TGCGCCAGCAGCTTGGAATTCGGACTAGCGGGCGGGGAGACCCAGTACTTC.